This T cell receptor beta chain was captured by sequencing in a study of beta chain features in type 1 diabetes. Study results and limitations: Type 1 diabetes patients showed a moderate but significant shortening of TCRB CDR3s in all four CD4+ subsets. Comparison showed that naive, central memory and Treg TCRB repertoires appeared more similar among patients than among healthy donors.

With respect to this clone: What it binds is not known.

The CDR3 has 14 residues. Trimming stripped 5 bases from V and 5 bases from J, with 14 bases between. CDR1 and CDR2 from the germline V gene are SGHNT and YENEEA. All of the isolated RNA was reverse transcribed, so expressed TCRB transcripts were sequenced. Some clones are missing from TCRdb's copy, which holds only in-frame ones; the method was immunoSEQ multiplex PCR. The sample consists of about 260,000 clones, approximately 20% of them appearing once. Sequencing input: naive CD4+ T cells from blood. This receptor was taken from a woman aged 40 to 55 with type 1 diabetes. This chain joins TRBV11-3 and TRBJ2-3; tentatively, D is TRBD2 (5 bases). CDR3 sequence reads: CASSNRGGGDTQYF. Here the CDR3 DNA reads TGTGCCAGCAGCAACCGGGGTGGAGGAGATACGCAGTATTTT.